This T cell receptor beta chain is from a study of T-cell memory formation after mild COVID-19. The CDR3 runs 18 residues. Germline V gene data show CDR1 as SNHLY and CDR2 as FYNNEI. V was pared by 3 bases and J by 2 bases, with 21 bases between. Details on this clonotype: The target antigen is unknown.

TCRdb independently ran MiXCR on the 5' RACE reads; one entry per CDR3 protein. The table includes approximately 400,000 distinct CDR3 sequences, roughly a quarter detected once. General observations from the study: Clones contracting day 15 to 85 were balanced CD4/CD8; later expanders leaned CD4+. Specificity for SARS-CoV-2 was not confirmed among the second-wave clones peaking on day 37. Those CD4+ clones that contracted were mainly in CM and EM (CD8+ ones in EMRA).

The sample consisted of PBMCs or a T cell subset sorted from them (not recorded which). This clonotype was obtained from an adult woman who had mild COVID-19 (a few samples of this study predate the infection). Cell type and time point are not known. This chain connects TRBV2 to TRBJ2-3, with D perhaps given as TRBD1 or TRBD2 (7 bases each). CDR3 nucleotide sequence: TGTGCCAGCAGTGAGGGTAGGGGGCTAGCGGTCAACACAGATACGCAGTATTTT. It translates to CASSEGRGLAVNTDTQYF. Full variable domain (remainder filled in from reference TRBV2 and TRBJ2-3): EPEVTQTPSHQVTQMGQEVILRCVPISNHLYFYWYRQILGQKVEFLVSFYNNEISEKSEIFDDQFSVERPDGSNFTLKIRSTKLEDSAMYFCASSEGRGLAVNTDTQYFGPGTRLTVL.